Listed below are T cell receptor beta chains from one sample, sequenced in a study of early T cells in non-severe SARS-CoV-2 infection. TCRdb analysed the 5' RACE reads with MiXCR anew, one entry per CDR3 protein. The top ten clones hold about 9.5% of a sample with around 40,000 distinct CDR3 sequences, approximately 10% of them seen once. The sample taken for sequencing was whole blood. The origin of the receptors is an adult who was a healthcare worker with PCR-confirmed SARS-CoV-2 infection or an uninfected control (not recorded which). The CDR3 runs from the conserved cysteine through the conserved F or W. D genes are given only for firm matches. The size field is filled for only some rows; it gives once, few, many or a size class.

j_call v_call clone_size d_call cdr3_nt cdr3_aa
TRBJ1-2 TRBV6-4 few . TGTGCCAGCAGGCCCCGACAGGTTGCTAACTATGGCTACACCTTC CASRPRQVANYGYTF
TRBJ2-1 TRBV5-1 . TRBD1 TGCGCCAGCAGCCCTCGACAGGGGCAAGGCAATGAGCAGTTCTTC CASSPRQGQGNEQFF
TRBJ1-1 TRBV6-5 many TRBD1 TGTGCCAGCAGCAGAGACAGGGTGAACACTGAAGCTTTCTTT CASSRDRVNTEAFF
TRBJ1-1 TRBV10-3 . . TGTGCCATCAGTGAGTGGCAGGGGTACACTGAAGCTTTCTTT CAISEWQGYTEAFF
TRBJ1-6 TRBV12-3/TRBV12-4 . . TGTGCCAGCAGTTCCCGGGAGGGGTCACCCCTCCACTTT CASSSREGSPLHF
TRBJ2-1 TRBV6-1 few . TGTGCCAGCAGTGAAAGGCGCACTCTGTACAATGAGCAGTTCTTC CASSERRTLYNEQFF
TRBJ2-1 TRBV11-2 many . TGTGCCAGCAGCCCCGTGCGGGGGCCATACAATGAGCAGTTCTTC CASSPVRGPYNEQFF
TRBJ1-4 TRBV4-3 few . TGCGCCAGCAGCCCCCGTGGGGACCTAGAAAAACTGTTTTTT CASSPRGDLEKLFF
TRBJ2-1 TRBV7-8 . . TGTGCCAGCAGCTTCCGGGCCCCTACCTACAATGAGCAGTTCTTC CASSFRAPTYNEQFF
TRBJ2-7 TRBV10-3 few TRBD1 TGTGCCATCAGTGAGGGGGACAGGGAGTCCTACGAGCAGTACTTC CAISEGDRESYEQYF
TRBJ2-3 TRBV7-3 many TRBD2 TGTGCCAGCAGCCAAGGGACTAGCGGGGGATATACGCAGTATTTT CASSQGTSGGYTQYF
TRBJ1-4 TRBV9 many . TGTGCCAGCAGCCCCGGACAGATTCGAAATGAAAAACTGTTTTTT CASSPGQIRNEKLFF
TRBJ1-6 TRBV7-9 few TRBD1 TGTGCCAGCAGCCTGACAGGGTTTGAATCACCCCTCCACTTT CASSLTGFESPLHF
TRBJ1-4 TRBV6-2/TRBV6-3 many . TGTGCCAGCACCAGGTCGAGGAATTTGGAAAAACTGTTTTTT CASTRSRNLEKLFF
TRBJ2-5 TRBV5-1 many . TGCGCCAGCAGCTTGGTAGAGGGGGAGACCCAGTACTTC CASSLVEGETQYF
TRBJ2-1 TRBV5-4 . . TGTGCCAGCAGCTCTGTGGGACTCGGGTATCAGTTCTTC CASSSVGLGYQFF
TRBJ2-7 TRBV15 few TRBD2 TGTGCCACCAGCAGAGATAGACTAGCGGGGGGCCAAGCGGTGCAGTACTTC CATSRDRLAGGQAVQYF